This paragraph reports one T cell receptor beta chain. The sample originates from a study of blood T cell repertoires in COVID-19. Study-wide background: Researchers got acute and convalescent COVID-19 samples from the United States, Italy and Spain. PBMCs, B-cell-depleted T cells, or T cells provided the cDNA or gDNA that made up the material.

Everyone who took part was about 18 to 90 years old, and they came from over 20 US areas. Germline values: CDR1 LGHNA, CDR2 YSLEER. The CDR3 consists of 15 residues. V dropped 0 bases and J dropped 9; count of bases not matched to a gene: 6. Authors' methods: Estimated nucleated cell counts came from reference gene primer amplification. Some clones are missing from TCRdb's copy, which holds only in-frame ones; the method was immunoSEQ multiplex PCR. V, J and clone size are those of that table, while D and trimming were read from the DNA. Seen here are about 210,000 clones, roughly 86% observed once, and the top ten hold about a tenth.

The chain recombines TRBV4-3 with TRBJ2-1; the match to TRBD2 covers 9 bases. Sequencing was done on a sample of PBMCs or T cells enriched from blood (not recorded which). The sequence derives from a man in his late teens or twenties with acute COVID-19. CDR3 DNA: TGCGCCAGCAGCCAAGAGATAGCGGGAGCGGGTGAGCAGTTCTTC. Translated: CASSQEIAGAGEQFF.